The 8 T cell receptor beta chains below come from one sample, sequenced in a study of CD8+ T cells in alopecia areata. After isolation, RNA underwent reverse transcription to generate cDNA as the sequencing template. Here immunoSEQ multiplex PCR was the method, and the copy in TCRdb shows in-frame clones only, minus some. The sample consists of over 70,000 clones, roughly 70% of them appearing once. Specified treatment: oral pan-JAK inhibitor, 5-10 mg twice daily. The material sequenced was CD8+ T cells sorted from blood, taken at week 24, from a patient treated with tofacitinib. These receptors came from a human donor with alopecia areata.

The J gene is TRBJ2-1, the V gene TRBV5-6, with TRBD2 matching over 10 bases. The CDR3 loop spans 15 amino acids. The V segment lost 3 bases and the J segment 7 bases; nucleotides outside the gene matches: 7. Germline loops: CDR1 SGHDT, CDR2 YYEEEE. The CDR3 is CASSSSGGASNEQFF. The CDR3 DNA sequence: TGTGCCAGCAGCTCGAGCGGGGGGGCGAGTAATGAGCAGTTCTTC.

This clone was counted only a few times. The V call is TRBV5-4, the J call TRBJ1-1; a possible D gene is TRBD1 (5 bases). The CDR3 consists of 13 residues. Trimming stripped 3 bases from V and 6 bases from J, with 12 bases between. Germline V gene data show CDR1 as SGHNT and CDR2 as YYREEE (reference sequence). CDR3 bases: TGTGCCAGCAGCTCGTCCGGGGGATCTGAAGCTTTCTTT. Protein product: CASSSSGGSEAFF.

The chain joins TRBV27 to TRBJ1-2, with D possibly matching TRBD1 (5 bases). Germline assignment: CDR1 MNHEY and CDR2 SMNVEV (reference sequence). The CDR3 sequence is 15 residues long. Trimming shortened V by 3 bases and J by 7 bases, and 18 bases separated the two germline ends. CDR3 DNA: TGTGCCAGCAGTTTGTCGGGACTGCCCATGGGTGGCTACACCTTC. This translates into CASSLSGLPMGGYTF.

This clone has only a few counts. The rearrangement links TRBV4-1 to TRBJ2-2; a possible D gene is TRBD1 (6 bases). V was cut by 4 bases and J by 5 bases, with 17 bases left in between. This CDR3 is 16 amino acids long. Germline V gene data show CDR1 as MGHRA and CDR2 as YSYEKL. CDR3: CASSPTSGHRTGELFF. CDR3 sequence (DNA): TGCGCCAGCAGCCCCACCTCGGGACATCGAACCGGGGAGCTGTTTTTT.

The chain combines TRBV5-1 with TRBJ1-1; a weak D match, TRBD1 (5 bases). The germline V and J ends were trimmed by 0 bases and 1 base, with 13 bases remaining between them. This CDR3 is built from 16 residues. CDR1 is SGHRS, CDR2 YFSETQ, per germline. This CDR3 is CASSLAGPLKNTEAFF. The CDR3 DNA follows: TGCGCCAGCAGCTTGGCAGGGCCGCTAAAGAACACTGAAGCTTTCTTT. Together with reference TRBV5-1 and TRBJ1-1, the CDR3 gives the full variable domain: KAGVTQTPRYLIKTRGQQVTLSCSPISGHRSVSWYQQTPGQGLQFLFEYFSETQRNKGNFPGRFSGRQFSNSRSEMNVSTLELGDSALYLCASSLAGPLKNTEAFFGQGTRLTVV.

A word on this clone: At the DNA level, this CDR3 is encoded by other sequences in the same sample as well. The rearrangement joins TRBV27 to TRBJ2-7; no definite D call. The germline V gene encodes CDR1 MNHEY and CDR2 SMNVEV (reference sequence). Trimming stripped 0 bases from V and 3 bases from J, with 6 bases between. The CDR3 is 13 amino acids. The CDR3 spells CASSLSIGYEQYF. CDR3 in DNA: TGTGCCAGCAGTTTATCAATTGGCTACGAGCAGTACTTC.

The V call is TRBV29-1, the J call TRBJ2-5, with 10 bases lining up with TRBD2. V lost 4 bases to trimming and J lost 0 bases; unmatched junction nucleotides: 2. CDR1 is SQVTM and CDR2 is ANQGSEA in the germline V gene. The length of the CDR3 is 14 residues. CDR3 nucleotides: TGCAGCGTTGGGCTAGCGGGGGACCAAGAGACCCAGTACTTC. This encodes CSVGLAGDQETQYF. Using reference TRBV29-1 and TRBJ2-5 for the parts outside the CDR3, the full variable domain is SAVISQKPSRDICQRGTSLTIQCQVDSQVTMMFWYRQQPGQSLTLIATANQGSEATYESGFVIDKFPISRPNLTFSTLTVSNMSPEDSSIYLCSVGLAGDQETQYFGPGTRLLVL.

This clone is deemed medium-sized. The rearrangement links TRBV6-6 to TRBJ2-1, with D possibly matching TRBD1 (5 bases). Per germline, CDR1 MNHNY and CDR2 SVGAGI (reference sequence). This CDR3 has 15 amino acids. V was clipped by 6 bases and J by 2 bases, with 14 bases between them. The CDR3 spells CASSLDTDPYNEQFF. The CDR3 nucleotides are TGTGCCAGCAGCCTGGACACCGACCCCTACAATGAGCAGTTCTTC.